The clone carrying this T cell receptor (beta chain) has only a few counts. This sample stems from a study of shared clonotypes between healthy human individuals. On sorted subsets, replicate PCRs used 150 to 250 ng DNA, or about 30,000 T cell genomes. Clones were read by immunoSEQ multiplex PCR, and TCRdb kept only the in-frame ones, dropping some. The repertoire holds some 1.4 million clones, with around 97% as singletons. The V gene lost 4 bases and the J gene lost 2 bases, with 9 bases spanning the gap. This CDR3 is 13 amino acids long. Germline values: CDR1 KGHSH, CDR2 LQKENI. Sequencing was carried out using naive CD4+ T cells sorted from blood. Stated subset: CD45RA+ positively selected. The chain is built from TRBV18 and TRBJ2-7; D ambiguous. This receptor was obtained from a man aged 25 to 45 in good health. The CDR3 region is CASSRVEAYEQYF. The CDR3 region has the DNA TGTGCCAGCTCACGGGTAGAGGCCTACGAGCAGTACTTC.